A single sample is the source of the 10 T cell receptor beta chains below, sequenced in a study of beta chain features in type 1 diabetes. The study, taken as a whole, reports: Across all four CD4+ subsets, people with type 1 diabetes showed modestly shorter TCRB CDR3s.

The antigens of these receptors remain unknown. The authors reverse transcribed all of the isolated RNA, so sequencing captured expressed TCRB transcripts. The repertoire was sequenced with immunoSEQ multiplex PCR; TCRdb's copy has only in-frame clones and lacks some. The table has 250,000 to 300,000 clones, around 24% seen once; the top ten hold more than 0.009%. Sequenced: naive CD4+ T cells from blood. These receptors were obtained from a woman in her twenties or thirties with type 1 diabetes.

V is TRBV25-1 and J is TRBJ1-5; unclear D gene. Trimming shortened V by 3 bases and J by 10 bases, and 16 bases separated the two germline ends. Germline CDR1 reads MGHDK; CDR2 reads SYGVNS. The CDR3 runs 14 residues. The CDR3: CASSDWAVNDPQHF. DNA of the CDR3: TGTGCCAGCAGTGATTGGGCCGTCAATGATCCCCAGCATTTT.

A few counts support this clone. The junction differs from germline at one of its ends, possibly a read error. The rearrangement uses TRBV7-7 and TRBJ2-5, with D possibly being TRBD2 (6 bases). CDR1 and CDR2 (germline): SSHAT, FNYEAQ (reference sequence). The CDR3 totals 18 residues. The CDR3 sequence is CASSLARGAEQYQETQYF. In DNA form, the CDR3 reads TGTGCTAGCAGCTTAGCGCGGGGAGCAGAACAGTACCAAGAGACCCAGTACTTC.

The chain couples TRBV13 to TRBJ1-2; D possibly corresponds to TRBD1 (6 bases). Germline values: CDR1 PRHDT, CDR2 FYEKMQ (reference sequence). The V end was cut by 6 bases, the J end by 3 bases, with 14 bases between. This CDR3 region has 14 residues. The CDR3 is CASSLWGQDYGYTF. CDR3 coding DNA: TGTGCCAGCAGTCTCTGGGGGCAGGACTATGGCTACACCTTC.

Comment on this clone: Sequence at one end of the junction differs from germline and may be a read error. This chain links TRBV2 with TRBJ2-5; TRBD2 is a possible D gene (5 bases). The CDR3 spans 12 residues. Per germline, CDR1 SNHLY and CDR2 FYNNEI. As DNA, the CDR3 is TGTGCCAGCAGGTTATGGGGAGAGGCCCAGTACTTC. It codes for CASRLWGEAQYF.

The CDR3 loop reads CAWSVGQNSYEQYF. Here the CDR3 DNA reads TGTGCCTGGAGTGTCGGACAAAACTCCTACGAGCAGTACTTC. The chain employs TRBV30 and TRBJ2-7; D is perhaps TRBD1 (5 bases). V was trimmed by 0 bases and J by 0 bases, leaving 9 bases between them. Germline lookup yields CDR1 GTSNPN and CDR2 SVGIG (reference sequence). The CDR3 is made up of 14 amino acids.

The chain's CDR3 is CASSVEGLHNEQFF. CDR3 in DNA: TGTGCCAGCAGCGTAGAGGGACTCCACAATGAGCAGTTCTTC. The chain uses TRBV9 and TRBJ2-1; TRBD2 might be the D (6 bases). Per germline, CDR1 SGDLS and CDR2 YYNGEE. This CDR3 has 14 residues. V lost 0 bases and J 5 bases, leaving 9 bases between the germline ends. Drawing the rest from reference TRBV9 and TRBJ2-1, the complete variable domain is DSGVTQTPKHLITATGQRVTLRCSPRSGDLSVYWYQQSLDQGLQFLIQYYNGEERAKGNILERFSAQQFPDLHSELNLSSLELGDSALYFCASSVEGLHNEQFFGPGTRLTVL.

The chain is built from TRBV9 and TRBJ2-7, with a possible D match to TRBD1 (5 bases). The CDR3 is 15 residues long. Trimming took 1 base from V and 1 from J, leaving 12 bases between them. Per germline, CDR1 SGDLS and CDR2 YYNGEE. The CDR3 sequence: CASSVSGANSYEQYF. CDR3 bases: TGTGCCAGCAGCGTAAGTGGGGCTAATTCCTACGAGCAGTACTTC.

The chain recombines TRBV15 with TRBJ2-1, with 13 bases identical to TRBD2. V dropped 3 bases and J dropped 12; count of bases not matched to a gene: 8. The CDR3 totals 15 residues. Germline CDR1 reads LNHNV; CDR2 reads YYDKDF (reference sequence). CDR3 amino acids: CATSSRLAGGGGQFF. The CDR3 coding sequence is TGTGCCACCAGCAGCCGACTAGCGGGAGGAGGTGGGCAGTTCTTC.

The chain combines TRBV7-3 with TRBJ2-2, with a weak D call TRBD2 (6 bases). The CDR3 is made up of 15 amino acids. Per the germline V gene, CDR1 is SGHTA and CDR2 is FQGTGA. Trimming took off 3 bases at V and 4 bases at J, with 12 bases between the two ends. DNA of the CDR3: TGTGCCAGCAGCTTCCGGGAGACTATCACCGGGGAGCTGTTTTTT. Translating it yields CASSFRETITGELFF.

This clone has more than one count but fewer than ten. The chain recombines TRBV7-9 with TRBJ1-2, with a possible D match to TRBD1 (5 bases). The germline gives CDR1 SEHNR, CDR2 FQNEAQ (reference sequence). V gave up 1 base and J gave up 8 bases, with 11 bases separating them. The CDR3 has 13 residues. As DNA, the CDR3 is TGTGCCAGCAGCTTAGAAGTTAGGGGCGGCTACACCTTC. Amino acids: CASSLEVRGGYTF.